The present TCR beta chain was sequenced within a study of cytomegalovirus exposure and HLA in healthy donors. Trimming left V 0 bases short and J 7 bases short, with 9 bases between. The germline gives CDR1 KGHSH, CDR2 LQKENI. This CDR3 contains 14 residues. Primers for the PCR totalled 60 Vbeta and 13 Jbeta. Assay: immunoSEQ multiplex PCR; the TCRdb copy retains only in-frame clones and omits some. Here the sample spans some 91,000 clones, about two thirds being singletons. This clone has a single count. Sequencing was done on a sample of PBMCs. The receptor was isolated from a human donor in good health. V and J are TRBV18 and TRBJ1-4; possibly TRBD1 for D (6 bases). CDR3 sequence: CASSPPARGEKLFF. The CDR3 coding sequence is TGTGCCAGCTCACCACCCGCCAGGGGTGAAAAACTGTTTTTT.